This TCR beta chain was observed in a study of OX40 agonist ivuxolimab in advanced cancers. Study-level findings and limits: Clonal expansion by week 6 occurred in CD4+ and CD8+ blood T cells (at 0.1 to 3.0 mg/kg).

Here immunoSEQ multiplex PCR was the method, and the copy in TCRdb shows in-frame clones only, minus some. The sample shows 15,000 to 20,000 clones, roughly 80% of them seen only once. Germline V CDR1 and CDR2: MNHEY, SMNVEV (reference sequence). Trimming at V came to 2 bases and at J to 6 bases, leaving 8 bases not matched to a gene. The CDR3 sequence is 15 residues long. Points on this clone: Its target is unknown.

The sequence was collected from an adult with an advanced solid tumor such as melanoma, head and neck, liver or kidney cancer. Sequencing was performed on CD4+ or CD8+ T cells sorted from blood, taken in a trial of the OX40 agonist ivuxolimab. The chain carries TRBV27 and TRBJ2-7; TRBD1 agrees at 9 bases. The DNA for the CDR3 is TGTGCCAGCAGTTTAAGTAGTAGGACAGGGGTCGAGCAGTACTTC. Protein sequence: CASSLSSRTGVEQYF.